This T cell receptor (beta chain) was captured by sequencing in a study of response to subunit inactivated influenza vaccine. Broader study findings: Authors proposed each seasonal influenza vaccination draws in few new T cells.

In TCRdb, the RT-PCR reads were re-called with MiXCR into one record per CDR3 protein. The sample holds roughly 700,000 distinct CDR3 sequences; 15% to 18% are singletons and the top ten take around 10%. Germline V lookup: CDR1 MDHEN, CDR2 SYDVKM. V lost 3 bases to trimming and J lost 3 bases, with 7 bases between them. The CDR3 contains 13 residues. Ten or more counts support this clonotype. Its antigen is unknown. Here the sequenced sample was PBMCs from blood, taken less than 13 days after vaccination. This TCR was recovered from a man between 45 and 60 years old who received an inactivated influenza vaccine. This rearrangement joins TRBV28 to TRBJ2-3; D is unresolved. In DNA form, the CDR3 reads TGTGCCAGCAGTTTGACCTTAACAGATACGCAGTATTTT. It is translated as CASSLTLTDTQYF.